The 28 T cell receptor beta chains listed next were all sequenced from one sample in a study of early T cells in non-severe SARS-CoV-2 infection. Using its own MiXCR run on the 5' RACE reads, TCRdb lists one record per CDR3 protein. The table has nearly 70,000 distinct CDR3 sequences, roughly 4.9% seen once. Source: whole blood, taken at baseline. These receptors originate from an adult who was a healthcare worker with PCR-confirmed SARS-CoV-2 infection or an uninfected control (not recorded which). The donor label of this sample is uncertain.

In its sample, this clonotype was seen many times. The rearrangement uses TRBV25-1 and TRBJ2-3, with a weak D call TRBD1 (6 bases). Per the germline V gene, CDR1 is MGHDK and CDR2 is SYGVNS. This CDR3 is 15 amino acids long. Trimming shortened V by 6 bases and J by 3 bases, and 16 bases separated the two germline ends. Here the CDR3 reads CASSPTGSVTDTQYF. DNA of the CDR3: TGTGCCAGCAGCCCTACAGGGTCTGTAACAGATACGCAGTATTTT. Looking up the rest from reference TRBV25-1 and TRBJ2-3 gives the full variable domain: EADIYQTPRYLVIGTGKKITLECSQTMGHDKMYWYQQDPGMELHLIHYSYGVNSTEKGDLSSESTVSRIRTEHFPLTLESARPSHTSQYLCASSPTGSVTDTQYFGPGTRLTVL.

This clonotype was seen only a few times. V is TRBV13 and J is TRBJ1-2; D gene unclear. The V and J ends lost 5 bases and 2 bases respectively, with 12 bases between them. Germline loops: CDR1 PRHDT, CDR2 FYEKMQ (reference sequence). The CDR3 extends over 14 amino acids. CDR3 DNA: TGTGCCAGCAGCAGATTCACGGAAAACTATGGCTACACCTTC. It encodes CASSRFTENYGYTF.

This chain uses TRBV5-1 with TRBJ1-1; D might be TRBD1 (5 bases). The length of the CDR3 is 14 residues. Between the trimmed V and J ends, which lost 0 bases and 5 bases, there was a span of 11 bases. From germline, CDR1 is SGHRS and CDR2 YFSETQ. CDR3 sequence reads: CASSLVQGQTEAFF. The CDR3 coding sequence is TGCGCCAGCAGCTTGGTCCAGGGCCAGACTGAAGCTTTCTTT.

This clonotype was counted many times. This chain connects TRBV6-5 to TRBJ2-1; the match to TRBD2 covers 8 bases. Trimming removed 6 bases from V and 0 bases from J; junction bases left unmatched: 4. The germline V gene has CDR1 MNHEY and CDR2 SVGAGI. CDR3 size: 15 residues. The CDR3 region is CASRRSGGSYNEQFF. CDR3 nucleotides: TGTGCCAGCAGACGCAGCGGGGGCTCCTACAATGAGCAGTTCTTC.

This clonotype was detected ten times or more. The gene calls are TRBV2 and TRBJ2-1; the match to TRBD1 covers 9 bases. CDR1 and CDR2 from the germline V gene are SNHLY and FYNNEI. This CDR3 is 15 amino acids long. J gave up 2 bases and V 5 bases, and 4 bases lay outside the gene matches. Written as DNA, the CDR3 is TGTGCCAGCAGTACCGGGACAGGGCCCTACAATGAGCAGTTCTTC. The encoded protein is CASSTGTGPYNEQFF.

The table lists this clonotype with a few counts. The chain recombines TRBV28 with TRBJ2-5; D is undetermined. V shed 2 bases and J shed 2 bases, with 9 bases lying between them. The CDR3 consists of 14 residues. Germline lookup yields CDR1 MDHEN and CDR2 SYDVKM. CDR3 amino acids: CASSLSGIQETQYF. In DNA, the CDR3 is TGTGCCAGCAGTTTAAGTGGAATACAAGAGACCCAGTACTTC. Filled out from reference TRBV28 and TRBJ2-5, the complete variable domain reads DVKVTQSSRYLVKRTGEKVFLECVQDMDHENMFWYRQDPGLGLRLIYFSYDVKMKEKGDIPEGYSVSREKKERFSLILESASTNQTSMYLCASSLSGIQETQYFGPGTRLLVL.

This clonotype was counted between two and nine times. The chain links TRBV29-1 to TRBJ2-3; D is possibly TRBD1 or TRBD2 (5 bases each). Germline values: CDR1 SQVTM, CDR2 ANQGSEA. This CDR3 is 15 amino acids long. The V end was cut by 4 bases, the J end by 0 bases, with 14 bases between. Here the CDR3 DNA reads TGCAGCGTTGCGGGGACGGACACTAGCACAGATACGCAGTATTTT. Amino acid sequence: CSVAGTDTSTDTQYF.

This clonotype was picked up many times. The chain carries TRBV12-3 or TRBV12-4 and TRBJ1-2, with a possible D match to TRBD1 (6 bases). This CDR3 is built from 14 residues. Trimming took off 8 bases at V and 1 base at J, with 14 bases between the two ends. DNA of the CDR3: TGTGCCAGCGAAAGGGACACTATTAACTATGGCTACACCTTC. It yields the protein CASERDTINYGYTF.

In this sample, this clonotype turned up many times. The chain recombines TRBV29-1 with TRBJ2-7, with D tentatively TRBD1 (5 bases). The length of the CDR3 is 10 residues. Trimming left V 7 bases short and J 7 bases short, with 11 bases between. Per the germline V gene, CDR1 is SQVTM and CDR2 is ANQGSEA. The CDR3 DNA reads TGCAGCGCCAGACAGCATGAGCAGTACTTC. Protein product: CSARQHEQYF.

This clonotype has a handful of counts. The chain has TRBV20-1 and TRBJ1-1, with D unclear. CDR1 DFQATT and CDR2 SNEGSKA come from the germline V gene (reference sequence). The CDR3 spans 11 residues. Trimming shortened V by 6 bases and J by 7 bases, and 12 bases separated the two germline ends. CDR3 protein: CSAPPGLEAFF. Written as DNA, the CDR3 is TGCAGTGCACCTCCGGGCCTTGAAGCTTTCTTT.

The chain has TRBV4-3 and TRBJ2-5, with 8 bases that match TRBD1. With 3 bases clipped from V and 2 bases from J, the junction kept 5 bases outside the gene matches. Germline CDR1 is LGHNA and CDR2 is YSLEER. This CDR3 region has 15 residues. Here the CDR3 reads CASSHTGGRQETQYF. As DNA, the CDR3 is TGCGCCAGCAGCCATACAGGGGGACGGCAAGAGACCCAGTACTTC.

This clonotype was detected only a few times. The chain recombines TRBV2 with TRBJ1-2; D not certain. Deletions cut 7 bases from V and 8 bases from J, with 23 bases between. Germline lookup yields CDR1 SNHLY and CDR2 FYNNEI. CDR3 length: 15 amino acids. The CDR3: CASTSRLGREEGYTF. The CDR3 DNA reads TGTGCCAGCACTTCGCGGTTAGGGAGGGAAGAGGGCTACACCTTC.

This clonotype was recorded at least ten times. The V and J genes are TRBV29-1 and TRBJ2-7; the D gene is possibly TRBD1 (6 bases). Germline CDR1 SQVTM, CDR2 ANQGSEA. V was cut by 0 bases and J by 2 bases, with 11 bases left in between. This CDR3 spans 14 amino acids. The CDR3, as DNA: TGCAGCGTTGAAGATCCGACAGGAGCCTACGAGCAGTACTTC. Translating it yields CSVEDPTGAYEQYF.

There are many counts of this clonotype. The rearrangement joins TRBV10-2 to TRBJ2-1; D is unresolved. Trimming pared 8 bases from V and 0 bases from J, leaving 5 bases between. There are 12 residues in the CDR3. Germline CDR1 is WSHSY and CDR2 is SAAADI. The CDR3: CASLGSYNEQFF. CDR3 DNA: TGCGCCAGCCTAGGCTCCTACAATGAGCAGTTCTTC.

In this sample, this clonotype turned up a few times. This chain uses TRBV7-2 with TRBJ2-1; 8 nucleotides align to TRBD2. V was pared by 4 bases and J by 4 bases, with 6 bases of the junction left unmatched. The CDR3 length is 15 residues. Germline V CDR1 and CDR2: SGHTA, FQGNSA. Written as DNA, the CDR3 is TGTGCCAGCAGCTCACTAGCGGAGATATACAATGAGCAGTTCTTC. This gives the protein CASSSLAEIYNEQFF. Full variable domain (outside the CDR3, taken from reference TRBV7-2 and TRBJ2-1): GAGVSQSPSNKVTEKGKDVELRCDPISGHTALYWYRQSLGQGLEFLIYFQGNSAPDKSGLPSDRFSAERTGGSVSTLTIQRTQQEDSAVYLCASSSLAEIYNEQFFGPGTRLTVL.

Many counts were recorded for this clonotype. The rearrangement joins TRBV7-6 to TRBJ2-7; 10 positions agree with TRBD1. CDR3 size: 16 residues. Unmatched junction bases numbered 8, after V lost 4 bases and J lost 2 bases. From germline, CDR1 is SGHVS and CDR2 FNYEAQ. The CDR3 region has the DNA TGTGCCAGCAGCTCCACTACCGGACAGGGGGCCTACGAGCAGTACTTC. As protein: CASSSTTGQGAYEQYF.

The gene calls are TRBV7-2 and TRBJ2-5; D may be TRBD2 (5 bases). Trimming took off 3 bases at V and 2 bases at J, with 13 bases between the two ends. The length of the CDR3 is 15 residues. The V gene's germline CDR1 is SGHTA and CDR2 FQGNSA. Here the CDR3 reads CASSFSGGGQETQYF. The CDR3 DNA reads TGTGCCAGCAGCTTCTCAGGTGGAGGACAAGAGACCCAGTACTTC.

The table lists this clonotype with many counts. The V gene is TRBV18, the J gene TRBJ2-7; no definite D call. V was clipped by 2 bases and J by 0 bases, with 14 bases between them. The length of the CDR3 is 16 residues. The germline V gene has CDR1 KGHSH and CDR2 LQKENI. The CDR3 nucleotides read TGTGCCAGCTCACCAGACCTAGGACGGAGCTCCTACGAGCAGTACTTC. This codes for CASSPDLGRSSYEQYF.

This sequence joins TRBV25-1 and TRBJ2-1, with D possibly matching TRBD2 (6 bases). Per germline, CDR1 MGHDK and CDR2 SYGVNS. The CDR3 has 15 residues. Trimming removed 5 bases at V and 7 bases at J, with 18 bases between. The CDR3 nucleotides read TGTGCCAGCAGTCCTAGCGACGGTTGGAGAAATGAGCAGTTCTTC. Amino acid sequence: CASSPSDGWRNEQFF.

This clonotype was seen many times. The chain couples TRBV10-3 to TRBJ1-1; D is possibly TRBD1 (5 bases). Trimming cost V 0 bases and J 3 bases, with 8 bases left between them. Germline lookup yields CDR1 ENHRY and CDR2 SYGVKD. The CDR3 is 14 residues long. CDR3 in DNA: TGTGCCATCAGTGAGTCGACAGCTCACACTGAAGCTTTCTTT. It is translated as CAISESTAHTEAFF.

This clonotype was picked up many times. The chain joins TRBV6-2 or TRBV6-3 to TRBJ2-2; TRBD2 matches 11 bases. There are 19 residues in the CDR3. Germline CDR1 and CDR2: MNHEY and SVGEGT. V was clipped by 3 bases and J by 4 bases; unmatched bases: 13. CDR3 protein: CASSYYRLAGGLSTGELFF. DNA of the CDR3: TGTGCCAGCAGTTATTATCGGCTAGCGGGGGGCCTTAGCACCGGGGAGCTGTTTTTT.

This clonotype was seen at least ten times. V is TRBV11-2 and J is TRBJ2-1, with TRBD2 identical over 7 bases. Germline loops: CDR1 SGHAT, CDR2 FQNNGV. CDR3 length equals 14 residues. The J segment lost 9 bases and the V segment lost 0 bases, leaving 5 bases of the junction unmatched. The DNA of the CDR3 is TGTGCCAGCAGCTTAGATCGGCCGGGGGGTGAGCAGTTCTTC. This gives the protein CASSLDRPGGEQFF.

This clonotype was seen at least ten times. This sequence joins TRBV4-3 and TRBJ1-1, with D perhaps TRBD1 (6 bases). The V end lost 0 bases, the J end lost 4 bases, and 12 bases lay between the germline ends. In germline, CDR1 is LGHNA, CDR2 YSLEER. The CDR3 covers 15 residues. The CDR3 DNA reads TGCGCCAGCAGCCAAGATTGGAGGGGGGGCACTGAAGCTTTCTTT. Amino acids: CASSQDWRGGTEAFF.

This chain joins TRBV7-2 and TRBJ2-7; TRBD1 might be the D (6 bases). This CDR3 has 14 amino acids. Germline V gene sequence: CDR1 SGHTA, CDR2 FQGNSA. Between the trimmed V and J ends, which lost 6 bases and 1 base, there was a span of 13 bases. Here the CDR3 reads CASRRQDASYEQYF. CDR3 bases: TGTGCCAGCAGGAGACAGGACGCTTCCTACGAGCAGTACTTC.

V is TRBV12-3 or TRBV12-4 and J is TRBJ1-1, with D perhaps TRBD1 (6 bases). The V and J ends lost 0 bases and 5 bases respectively, with 10 bases between them. The CDR3 sequence is 14 residues long. As DNA, the CDR3 is TGTGCCAGCAGTTTAGCCCCAGGGGAGACTGAAGCTTTCTTT. It codes for CASSLAPGETEAFF.

V and J are TRBV20-1 and TRBJ2-3; 13 bases are shared with TRBD2. V shed 3 bases, J shed 4 bases, and the junction held 13 bases outside the gene matches. This CDR3 is 18 amino acids long. The germline CDR1 and CDR2 sequences are DFQATT and SNEGSKA (reference sequence). The CDR3 protein is CSARELAGGQRFADTQYF. For the CDR3, the DNA is TGCAGTGCTAGGGAACTAGCGGGGGGGCAAAGATTCGCAGATACGCAGTATTTT.

This clonotype was counted many times. CDR3 sequence (DNA): TGTGCCAGCAGCCAGGCGGCCGGGACTAGTGCCTCCAACTCCTACAATGAGCAGTTCTTC. Translating gives CASSQAAGTSASNSYNEQFF. J is TRBJ2-1 and V is TRBV4-2; 8 bases line up with TRBD2. The J segment lost 0 bases and the V segment lost 3 bases, leaving 16 bases of the junction unmatched. Germline V lookup: CDR1 LGHNA, CDR2 YNFKEQ. There are 20 residues in the CDR3.

This clonotype was detected a few times. The genes are TRBV7-6 and TRBJ2-3, with TRBD2 matching 8 bases. With 0 bases clipped from V and 2 bases from J, the junction kept 4 bases outside the gene matches. The germline V gene has CDR1 SGHVS and CDR2 FNYEAQ. This CDR3 region has 16 residues. CDR3 in DNA: TGTGCCAGCAGCTTAGCGCCAGCGGGGGCCACAGATACGCAGTATTTT. Translated, it gives CASSLAPAGATDTQYF.